The sequence of this TCR beta chain was determined in a study of T cell responses to AZD1222 COVID-19 vaccine. Study summary: Some second doses came at about 4 weeks and others at about 12 weeks; these were pooled.

Details on this clone: The antigen remains undetermined.

Regarding the study as a whole: Clonal diversity was possibly underestimated, and the donors were mostly white British, with more females.

Losses at the gene ends were 1 base for V and 3 bases for J; bases not matched to a gene: 0. CDR1 and CDR2 (germline): SGDLS, YYNGEE. CDR3 length equals 14 residues. Profiling relied on immunoSEQ multiplex PCR, and the TCRdb table lists in-frame clones only, not all of them. The table has roughly 100,000 clones, 84% seen once. The clonotype comes from an adult in good health. The source was peripheral blood, collected on day 0 of AZD1222 vaccination. The chain has TRBV9 and TRBJ2-3; 9 bases are a match to TRBD2. In DNA form, the CDR3 reads TGTGCCAGCAGCGTAAGCGGGAGGACAGATACGCAGTATTTT. Its translation: CASSVSGRTDTQYF.